The clone carrying this TCR beta chain was seen a single time. Its antigen is unidentified. Time point specified: cycle 4 day 1 (C4D1), after five to seven weeks of nivolumab. Relapse was seen in all patients after autologous stem cell transplantation, and brentuximab vedotin exposure was variable. This record comes from a study of PD-1 blockade in classical Hodgkin lymphoma. Study observations and caveats: Factors driving the repertoire differences, possibly disease activity or prior therapy, remain undefined.

Some clones are missing from TCRdb's copy, which holds only in-frame ones; the method was immunoSEQ multiplex PCR. The data show fewer than 55,000 clones, about three quarters seen once. Deletions cut 1 base from V and 4 bases from J, with 10 bases between. The CDR3 consists of 14 residues. The germline CDR1 and CDR2 sequences are SEHNR and FQNEAQ (reference sequence). Here the sequenced sample was peripheral blood mononuclear cells (PBMCs), taken before the fourth cycle of nivolumab. This clonotype was sampled from a human donor with classical Hodgkin lymphoma. The J gene is TRBJ1-2, the V gene TRBV7-9, with D possibly being TRBD1 (5 bases). CDR3 bases: TGTGCCAGCAGCTTAGGGTCGGGGGGCTATGGCTACACCTTC. Its protein is CASSLGSGGYGYTF.